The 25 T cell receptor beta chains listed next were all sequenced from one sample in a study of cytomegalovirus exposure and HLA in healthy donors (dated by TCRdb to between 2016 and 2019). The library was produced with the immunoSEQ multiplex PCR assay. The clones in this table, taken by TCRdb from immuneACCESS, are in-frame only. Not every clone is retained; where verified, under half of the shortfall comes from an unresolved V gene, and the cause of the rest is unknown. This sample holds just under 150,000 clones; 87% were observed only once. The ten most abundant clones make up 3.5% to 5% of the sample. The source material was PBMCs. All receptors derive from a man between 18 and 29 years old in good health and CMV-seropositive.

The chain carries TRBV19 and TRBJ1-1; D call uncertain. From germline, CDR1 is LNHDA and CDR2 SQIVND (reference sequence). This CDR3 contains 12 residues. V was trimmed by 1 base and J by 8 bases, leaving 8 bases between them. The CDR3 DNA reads TGTGCCAGTAGTATAGGTGGCCAGGAAGCTTTCTTT. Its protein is CASSIGGQEAFF.

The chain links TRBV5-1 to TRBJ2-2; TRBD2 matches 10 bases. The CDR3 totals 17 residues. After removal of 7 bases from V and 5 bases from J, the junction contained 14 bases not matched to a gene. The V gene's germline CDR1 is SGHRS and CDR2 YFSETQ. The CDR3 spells CASFSSLAGEGTGELFF. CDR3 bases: TGCGCCAGCTTCTCTTCCCTAGCGGGAGAAGGTACCGGGGAGCTGTTTTTT. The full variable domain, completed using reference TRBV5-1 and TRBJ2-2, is KAGVTQTPRYLIKTRGQQVTLSCSPISGHRSVSWYQQTPGQGLQFLFEYFSETQRNKGNFPGRFSGRQFSNSRSEMNVSTLELGDSALYLCASFSSLAGEGTGELFFGEGSRLTVL.

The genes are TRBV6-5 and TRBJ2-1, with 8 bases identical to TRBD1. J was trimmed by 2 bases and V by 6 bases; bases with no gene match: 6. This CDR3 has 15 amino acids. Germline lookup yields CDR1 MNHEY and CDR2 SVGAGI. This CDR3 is CASRTDRGPYNEQFF. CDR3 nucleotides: TGTGCCAGCAGGACCGACAGGGGCCCCTACAATGAGCAGTTCTTC.

CDR3 nucleotide sequence: TGTGCCTGGAGTGTTGGGGACAGGTCAACTAATGAAAAACTGTTTTTT. It translates to CAWSVGDRSTNEKLFF. The V gene is TRBV30, the J gene TRBJ1-4; 8 bases fit TRBD1. Germline assignment: CDR1 GTSNPN and CDR2 SVGIG (reference sequence). The trim removed 0 bases at V and 0 bases at J, leaving 3 bases unmatched. This CDR3 has 16 residues.

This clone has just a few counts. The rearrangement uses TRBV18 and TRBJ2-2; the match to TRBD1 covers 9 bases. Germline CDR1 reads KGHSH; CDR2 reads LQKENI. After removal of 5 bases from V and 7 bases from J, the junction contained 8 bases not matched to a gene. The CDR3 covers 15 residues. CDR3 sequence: CASSSTGGTGGELFF. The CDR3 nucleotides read TGTGCCAGCTCATCGACAGGGGGAACCGGCGGGGAGCTGTTTTTT. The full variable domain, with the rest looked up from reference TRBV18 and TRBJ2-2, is NAGVMQNPRHLVRRRGQEARLRCSPMKGHSHVYWYRQLPEEGLKFMVYLQKENIIDESGMPKERFSAEFPKEGPSILRIQQVVRGDSAAYFCASSSTGGTGGELFFGEGSRLTVL.

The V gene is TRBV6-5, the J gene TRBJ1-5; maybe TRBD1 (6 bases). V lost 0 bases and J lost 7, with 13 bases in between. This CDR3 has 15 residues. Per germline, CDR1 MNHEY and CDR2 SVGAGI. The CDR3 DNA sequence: TGTGCCAGCAGTTACTCGTACAGGGAGGGCCAGCCCCAGCATTTT. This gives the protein CASSYSYREGQPQHF.

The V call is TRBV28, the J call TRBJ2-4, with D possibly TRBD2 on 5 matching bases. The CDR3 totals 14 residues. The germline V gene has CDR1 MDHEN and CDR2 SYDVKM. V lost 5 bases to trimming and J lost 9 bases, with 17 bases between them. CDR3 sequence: CASSLASVEGIQYF. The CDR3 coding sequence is TGTGCCAGCAGTCTAGCATCGGTTGAGGGCATTCAGTACTTC. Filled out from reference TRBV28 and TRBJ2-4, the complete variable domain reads DVKVTQSSRYLVKRTGEKVFLECVQDMDHENMFWYRQDPGLGLRLIYFSYDVKMKEKGDIPEGYSVSREKKERFSLILESASTNQTSMYLCASSLASVEGIQYFGAGTRLSVL.

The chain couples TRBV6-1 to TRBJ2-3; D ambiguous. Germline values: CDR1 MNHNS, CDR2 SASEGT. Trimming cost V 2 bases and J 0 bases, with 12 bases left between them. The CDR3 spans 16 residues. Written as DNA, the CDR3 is TGTGCCAGCAGTGAACCGATAGCCACTAGCACAGATACGCAGTATTTT. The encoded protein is CASSEPIATSTDTQYF.

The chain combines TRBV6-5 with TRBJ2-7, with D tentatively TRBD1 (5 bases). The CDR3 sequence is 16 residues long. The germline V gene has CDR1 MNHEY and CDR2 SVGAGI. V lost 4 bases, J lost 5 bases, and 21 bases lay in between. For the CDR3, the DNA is TGTGCCAGCAGTTTGCAGGGCAAGTTTCCTTCGGACGAGCAGTACTTC. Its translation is CASSLQGKFPSDEQYF.

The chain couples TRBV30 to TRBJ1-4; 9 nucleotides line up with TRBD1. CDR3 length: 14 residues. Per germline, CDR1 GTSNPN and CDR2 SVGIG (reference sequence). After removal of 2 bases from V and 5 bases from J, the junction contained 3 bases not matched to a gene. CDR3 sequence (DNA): TGTGCCTGGAGTTCCGGGACAGGGAATGAAAAACTGTTTTTT. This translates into CAWSSGTGNEKLFF.

CDR3 protein: CASREQGKPQHF. DNA of the CDR3: TGTGCCAGCAGGGAACAGGGCAAACCCCAGCATTTT. The chain couples TRBV2 to TRBJ1-5; TRBD1 is a possible D gene (6 bases). Germline V gene data show CDR1 as SNHLY and CDR2 as FYNNEI. The CDR3 is 12 residues long. Deletions cut 6 bases from V and 10 bases from J, with 13 bases between.

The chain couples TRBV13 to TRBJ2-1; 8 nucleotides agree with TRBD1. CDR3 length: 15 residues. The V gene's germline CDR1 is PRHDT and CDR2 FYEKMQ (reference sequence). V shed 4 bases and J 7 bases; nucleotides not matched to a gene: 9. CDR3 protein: CASSSLGQGGNEQFF. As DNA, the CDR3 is TGTGCCAGCAGCTCCCTCGGACAGGGAGGAAATGAGCAGTTCTTC.

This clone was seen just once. The CDR3 DNA reads TGTGCCAGCGGACGGGGAAGGGTAGATACGCAGTATTTT. This sequence encodes CASGRGRVDTQYF. The J gene is TRBJ2-3, the V gene TRBV7-8; D is perhaps TRBD2 (5 bases). The germline CDR1 and CDR2 sequences are SGHVS and FQNEAQ. Trimming stripped 8 bases from V and 5 bases from J, with 14 bases between. This CDR3 has 13 amino acids.

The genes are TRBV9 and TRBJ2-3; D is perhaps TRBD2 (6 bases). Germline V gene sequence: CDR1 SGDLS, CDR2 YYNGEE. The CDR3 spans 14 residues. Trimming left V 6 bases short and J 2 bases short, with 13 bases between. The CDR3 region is CASTLAQFTDTQYF. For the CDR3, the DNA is TGTGCCAGCACCCTAGCGCAATTCACAGATACGCAGTATTTT.

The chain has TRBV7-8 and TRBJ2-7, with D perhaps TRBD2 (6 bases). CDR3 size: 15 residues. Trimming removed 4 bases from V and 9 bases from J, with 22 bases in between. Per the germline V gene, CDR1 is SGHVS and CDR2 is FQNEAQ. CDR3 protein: CASSYPQGVGGMQYF. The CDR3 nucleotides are TGTGCCAGCAGCTATCCACAAGGGGTCGGGGGAATGCAGTACTTC.

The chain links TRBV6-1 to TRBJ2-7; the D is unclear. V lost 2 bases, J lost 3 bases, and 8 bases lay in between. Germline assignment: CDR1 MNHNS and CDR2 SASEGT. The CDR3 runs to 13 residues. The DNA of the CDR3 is TGTGCCAGCAGTGAAAACGGAGACTACGAGCAGTACTTC. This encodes CASSENGDYEQYF.

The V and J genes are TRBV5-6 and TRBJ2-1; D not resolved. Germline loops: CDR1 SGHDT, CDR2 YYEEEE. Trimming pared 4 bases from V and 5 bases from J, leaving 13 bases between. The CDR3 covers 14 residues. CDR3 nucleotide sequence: TGTGCCAGCAGCAGAGGCAAGGCCAACAATGAGCAGTTCTTC. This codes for CASSRGKANNEQFF.

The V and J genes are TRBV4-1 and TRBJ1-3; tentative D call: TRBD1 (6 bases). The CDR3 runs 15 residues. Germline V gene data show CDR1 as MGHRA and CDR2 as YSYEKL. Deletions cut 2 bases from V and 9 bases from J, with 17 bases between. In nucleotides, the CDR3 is TGCGCCAGCAGCCAATCCCGGGACACTTTTTCCACCATATATTTT. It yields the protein CASSQSRDTFSTIYF.

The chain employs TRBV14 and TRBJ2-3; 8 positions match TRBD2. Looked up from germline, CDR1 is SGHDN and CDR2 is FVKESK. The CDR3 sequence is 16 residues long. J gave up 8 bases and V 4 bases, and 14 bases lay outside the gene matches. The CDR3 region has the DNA TGTGCCAGCAGCCGCCCCACGGGAGGGAGCACGTTTACGCAGTATTTT. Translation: CASSRPTGGSTFTQYF.

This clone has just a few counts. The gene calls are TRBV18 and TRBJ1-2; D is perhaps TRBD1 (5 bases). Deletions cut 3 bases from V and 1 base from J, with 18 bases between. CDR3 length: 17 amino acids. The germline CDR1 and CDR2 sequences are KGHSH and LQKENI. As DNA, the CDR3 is TGTGCCAGCTCACCGCAGACCAGGGCAAAACTTAACTATGGCTACACCTTC. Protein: CASSPQTRAKLNYGYTF.

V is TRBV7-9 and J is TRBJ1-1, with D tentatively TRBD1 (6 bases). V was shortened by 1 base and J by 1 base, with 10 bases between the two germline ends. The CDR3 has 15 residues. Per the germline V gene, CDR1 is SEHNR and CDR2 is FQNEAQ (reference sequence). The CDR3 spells CASSLGGGRNTEAFF. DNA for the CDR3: TGTGCCAGCAGCTTAGGCGGGGGGCGGAACACTGAAGCTTTCTTT. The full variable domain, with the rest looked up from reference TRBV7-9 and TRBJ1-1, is DTGVSQNPRHKITKRGQNVTFRCDPISEHNRLYWYRQTLGQGPEFLTYFQNEAQLEKSRLLSDRFSAERPKGSFSTLEIQRTEQGDSAMYLCASSLGGGRNTEAFFGQGTRLTVV.

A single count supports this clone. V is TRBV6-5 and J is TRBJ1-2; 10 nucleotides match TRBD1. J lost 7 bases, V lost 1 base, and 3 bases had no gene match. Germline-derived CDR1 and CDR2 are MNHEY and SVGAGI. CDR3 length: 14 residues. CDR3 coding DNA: TGTGCCAGCAGTTACTTGGGACAGGGGTTTGGCTACACCTTC. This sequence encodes CASSYLGQGFGYTF.

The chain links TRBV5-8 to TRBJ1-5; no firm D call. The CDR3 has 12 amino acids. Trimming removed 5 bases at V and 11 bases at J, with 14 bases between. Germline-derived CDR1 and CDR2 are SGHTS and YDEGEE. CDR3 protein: CASSPEAPTQHF. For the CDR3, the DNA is TGTGCCAGCAGTCCAGAAGCGCCAACCCAGCATTTT.

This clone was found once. As DNA, the CDR3 is TGCGCCAGCAGCCACGAAGAACCGCTAATGAAAGAACTGTTTTTT. Residues: CASSHEEPLMKELFF. The chain combines TRBV4-1 with TRBJ1-4, with D hard to call. This CDR3 comprises 15 residues. The V and J ends lost 3 bases and 12 bases respectively, with 20 bases between them. Germline CDR1 reads MGHRA; CDR2 reads YSYEKL.

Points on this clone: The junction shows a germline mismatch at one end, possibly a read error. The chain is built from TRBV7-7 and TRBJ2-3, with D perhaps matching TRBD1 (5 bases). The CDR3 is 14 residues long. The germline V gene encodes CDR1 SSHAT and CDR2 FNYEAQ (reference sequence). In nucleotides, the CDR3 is TGTGCTAGCAGCTTAGGGGCTAGCACAGATACGCAGTATTTT. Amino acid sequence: CASSLGASTDTQYF.